The 11 T cell receptor beta chains in this list originate from one sample, sequenced in a study of PD-1 blockade in mismatch repair-deficient tumors. Profiling relied on immunoSEQ multiplex PCR, and the TCRdb table lists in-frame clones only, not all of them. The sample lists about 79,000 clones; approximately 78% were seen once. The source material was peripheral blood, sampled 44 weeks after starting pembrolizumab. The source is an adult with mismatch repair-deficient cancer.

In this sample, this clone turned up once. The chain joins TRBV5-5 to TRBJ2-7; no firm D call. The germline V gene encodes CDR1 SGHKS and CDR2 YYEKEE (reference sequence). The V end was cut by 0 bases, the J end by 3 bases, with 4 bases between. This CDR3 contains 12 residues. CDR3 sequence (DNA): TGTGCCAGCAGCTTGGGCCACTACGAGCAGTACTTC. Translating it yields CASSLGHYEQYF.

The chain recombines TRBV29-1 with TRBJ2-2; D may correspond to TRBD1 or TRBD2 (5 bases each). The CDR3 sequence is 14 residues long. Trimming removed 4 bases at V and 4 bases at J, with 13 bases between. Germline V gene sequence: CDR1 SQVTM, CDR2 ANQGSEA. CDR3 loop: CSVVPGRSTGELFF. Here the CDR3 DNA reads TGCAGCGTTGTCCCGGGACGGAGCACCGGGGAGCTGTTTTTT.

This sequence joins TRBV27 and TRBJ1-2; D gene unclear. The germline gives CDR1 MNHEY, CDR2 SMNVEV (reference sequence). Trimming took off 5 bases at V and 8 bases at J, with 18 bases between the two ends. The CDR3 is 14 residues long. The CDR3 sequence is CASSALDLRGGYTF. In nucleotides, the CDR3 is TGTGCCAGCAGTGCCTTAGATCTTCGCGGAGGCTACACCTTC.

The chain has TRBV6-5 and TRBJ1-3; 9 bases fit TRBD1. The CDR3 runs to 14 residues. The V gene end was trimmed by 2 bases and the J gene end by 5 bases; junction bases not matched to a gene: 1. The V gene's germline CDR1 is MNHEY and CDR2 SVGAGI. CDR3: CASSYDRGRNTIYF. The CDR3, as DNA: TGTGCCAGCAGTTACGACAGGGGGAGAAACACCATATATTTT.

The chain has TRBV6-1 and TRBJ2-7; 10 nucleotides agree with TRBD2. Germline CDR1 reads MNHNS; CDR2 reads SASEGT. The CDR3 is 16 residues long. V was pared by 3 bases and J by 5 bases, with 10 bases of the junction left unmatched. The CDR3 loop reads CASSDGPSGRVHEQYF. The CDR3 DNA reads as TGTGCCAGCAGTGACGGCCCTAGCGGGAGAGTTCACGAGCAGTACTTC.

V usage is TRBV6-1 and J usage is TRBJ1-5, with D uncertain. This CDR3 spans 12 amino acids. The germline gives CDR1 MNHNS, CDR2 SASEGT. Deletions cut 10 bases from V and 0 bases from J, with 7 bases between. DNA for the CDR3: TGTGCCAACAAGACTAGCAATCAGCCCCAGCATTTT. It specifies CANKTSNQPQHF.

The chain has TRBV13 and TRBJ2-7; unclear D gene. Per germline, CDR1 PRHDT and CDR2 FYEKMQ (reference sequence). This CDR3 is 15 amino acids long. With 4 bases removed from V and 3 bases from J, the gap between germline ends came to 16 bases. CDR3: CASSWPVGSHYEQYF. CDR3 in DNA: TGTGCCAGCAGCTGGCCCGTCGGCTCTCACTACGAGCAGTACTTC. Variable domain in full (rest from reference TRBV13 and TRBJ2-7): AAGVIQSPRHLIKEKRETATLKCYPIPRHDTVYWYQQGPGQDPQFLISFYEKMQSDKGSIPDRFSAQQFSDYHSELNMSSLELGDSALYFCASSWPVGSHYEQYFGPGTRLTVT.

In this sample, this clone turned up a few times. The rearrangement links TRBV15 to TRBJ1-2; D gene unclear. In germline, CDR1 is LNHNV, CDR2 YYDKDF (reference sequence). This CDR3 contains 20 residues. Trimming pared 3 bases from V and 4 bases from J, leaving 30 bases between. CDR3 sequence (DNA): TGTGCCACCAGCAGGAGATATGGTACCAACCAAGGGTACGACGCCTATGGCTACACCTTC. Translating it yields CATSRRYGTNQGYDAYGYTF. The variable domain in full, with the rest retrieved from reference TRBV15 and TRBJ1-2, is DAMVIQNPRYQVTQFGKPVTLSCSQTLNHNVMYWYQQKSSQAPKLLFHYYDKDFNNEADTPDNFQSRRPNTSFCFLDIRSPGLGDTAMYLCATSRRYGTNQGYDAYGYTFGSGTRLTVV.

V gene TRBV7-7 combines with J gene TRBJ2-3; D is perhaps TRBD1 (7 bases). The CDR3 spans 13 residues. Germline lookup yields CDR1 SSHAT and CDR2 FNYEAQ (reference sequence). The CDR3 sequence is CASGATGADTQYF. In DNA form, the CDR3 reads TGTGCTAGCGGCGCTACAGGGGCAGATACGCAGTATTTT.

This rearrangement joins TRBV5-5 to TRBJ2-5; TRBD2 matches at 9 bases. Germline V gene lookup returns CDR1 SGHKS and CDR2 YYEKEE (reference sequence). This CDR3 has 15 residues. The V gene end was trimmed by 5 bases and the J gene end by 4 bases; junction bases not matched to a gene: 9. CDR3 DNA: TGTGCCAGCAGACCGTTAGCGGGAGTAGGAGAGACCCAGTACTTC. Its protein product is CASRPLAGVGETQYF. Based on the CDR3 plus reference TRBV5-5 and TRBJ2-5, the full variable domain is DAGVTQSPTHLIKTRGQQVTLRCSPISGHKSVSWYQQVLGQGPQFIFQYYEKEERGRGNFPDRFSARQFPNYSSELNVNALLLGDSALYLCASRPLAGVGETQYFGPGTRLLVL.

CDR3 residues: CASSSSGSRQETQYF. As DNA, the CDR3 is TGTGCCAGCAGTTCTAGCGGGAGCCGACAAGAGACCCAGTACTTC. V and J are TRBV7-2 and TRBJ2-5, with 10 bases that match TRBD2. After removal of 6 bases from V and 2 bases from J, the junction contained 6 bases not matched to a gene. The germline CDR1 and CDR2 sequences are SGHTA and FQGNSA. The CDR3 runs 15 residues.